The clone carrying this TCR beta chain has a single count. These data come from a study of T cell responses to AZD1222 COVID-19 vaccine. Repertoires were generated with immunoSEQ multiplex PCR, while TCRdb's copy carries only in-frame clones and drops some. The sample gives roughly 120,000 clones, 80% to 90% of which show up once; more than 4% is in the top ten. Germline values: CDR1 ENHRY, CDR2 SYGVKD. V gave up 8 bases and J gave up 6 bases; unmatched junction bases: 9. The CDR3 totals 14 residues. The chain couples TRBV10-3 to TRBJ2-1; TRBD1 agrees at 8 bases. This receptor was obtained from an adult in good health. The starting material was peripheral blood, obtained on day 0 of AZD1222 vaccination. As DNA, the CDR3 is TGTGCCATCGGAGCCCAGGGGGCCGGCAATGAGCAGTTCTTC. Its translation is CAIGAQGAGNEQFF.